What follows are 17 T cell receptor beta chains derived from one specimen sequenced in a study of T-cell memory formation after mild COVID-19. TCRdb passed the 5' RACE reads through MiXCR, listing each CDR3 protein once. The sample has fewer than 60,000 distinct CDR3 sequences; 25% to 35% are singletons. Sequencing was carried out using PBMCs or a T cell subset sorted from them (not recorded which). These receptors came from a man aged 18 to 30 who had mild COVID-19 (a few samples of this study predate the infection). Cell type and time point are not known.

The rearrangement joins TRBV19 to TRBJ2-1; D may be TRBD2 (5 bases). The CDR3 runs 15 residues. Trimming stripped 7 bases from V and 0 bases from J, with 13 bases between. Germline-derived CDR1 and CDR2 are LNHDA and SQIVND (reference sequence). In DNA form, the CDR3 reads TGTGCCAGTACCAAACGGGATAGCTCCTACAATGAGCAGTTCTTC. This translates into CASTKRDSSYNEQFF.

This clonotype was counted ten times or more. V gene TRBV7-8 combines with J gene TRBJ1-2; no clear D gene. Trimming stripped 1 base from V and 2 bases from J, with 11 bases between. The CDR3 consists of 15 residues. Germline V gene lookup returns CDR1 SGHVS and CDR2 FQNEAQ. The CDR3 region is CASSLGAAFNYGYTF. The CDR3 DNA reads as TGTGCCAGCAGCTTAGGGGCAGCCTTCAACTATGGCTACACCTTC.

The chain carries TRBV12-3 or TRBV12-4 and TRBJ1-3, with D maybe TRBD1 (6 bases). This CDR3 is 14 amino acids long. V lost 3 bases and J 6 bases, leaving 12 bases between the germline ends. The CDR3 nucleotides are TGTGCCAGCAGTTTCTACAGGGATGTAAACACCATATATTTT. It yields the protein CASSFYRDVNTIYF.

This clonotype was counted between two and nine times. The chain joins TRBV5-4 to TRBJ2-1; 7 nucleotides line up with TRBD2. The V segment lost 2 bases and the J segment 7 bases; nucleotides outside the gene matches: 9. Germline V gene sequence: CDR1 SGHNT, CDR2 YYREEE (reference sequence). The CDR3 length is 15 residues. The CDR3 DNA sequence: TGTGCCAGCAGCTTTAGTGGGAGCGGGGAAAATGAGCAGTTCTTC. It yields the protein CASSFSGSGENEQFF.

This clonotype was picked up a small number of times. This chain uses TRBV7-3 with TRBJ2-5; 12 bases are a match to TRBD2. V was clipped by 5 bases and J by 3 bases; unmatched bases: 4. The CDR3 totals 15 residues. CDR1 is SGHTA and CDR2 is FQGTGA in the germline V gene. The CDR3 nucleotides read TGTGCCAGCAGCCCGGGACTAGCGGGTGAAGAGACCCAGTACTTC. Encoded protein: CASSPGLAGEETQYF.

This clonotype has more than one count but fewer than ten. The chain links TRBV7-7 to TRBJ2-1; TRBD1 agrees at 7 bases. CDR1 SSHAT and CDR2 FNYEAQ come from the germline V gene (reference sequence). The CDR3 totals 16 residues. Trimming cost V 5 bases and J 1 base; bases outside gene matches: 8. The CDR3 DNA reads as TGTGCCAGCAGCCCTCGGGACAGAGCATCCTACAATGAGCAGTTCTTC. As protein: CASSPRDRASYNEQFF.

This chain joins TRBV4-1 and TRBJ1-6, with D unclear. The germline V gene has CDR1 MGHRA and CDR2 YSYEKL. The V end lost 2 bases, the J end lost 4 bases, and 12 bases lay between the germline ends. The CDR3 is made up of 16 amino acids. The CDR3 here is CASSQIQRDYNSPLHF. In DNA, the CDR3 is TGCGCCAGCAGCCAAATCCAGAGGGATTATAATTCACCCCTCCACTTT.

Only a few counts were recorded for this clonotype. J is TRBJ1-1 and V is TRBV15; 7 bases map to TRBD1. This CDR3 contains 17 residues. V lost 1 base to trimming and J lost 1 base; unmatched junction nucleotides: 9. The germline V gene has CDR1 LNHNV and CDR2 YYDKDF (reference sequence). Here the CDR3 reads CATSRGPGDRGNTEAFF. In DNA, the CDR3 is TGTGCCACCAGCAGAGGTCCAGGGGACAGAGGGAACACTGAAGCTTTCTTT.

This clonotype was counted only a few times. The J gene is TRBJ2-5, the V gene TRBV7-8; D might be TRBD2 (5 bases). The CDR3 runs to 12 residues. Germline values: CDR1 SGHVS, CDR2 FQNEAQ. Between the trimmed V and J ends, which lost 8 bases and 5 bases, there was a span of 12 bases. The CDR3 loop is CASGGPWETQYF. DNA of the CDR3: TGTGCCAGCGGCGGGCCCTGGGAGACCCAGTACTTC.

This sequence joins TRBV5-1 and TRBJ1-1; D possibly corresponds to TRBD1 (5 bases). This CDR3 is 12 amino acids long. V was pared by 8 bases and J by 3 bases, with 11 bases between. The germline gives CDR1 SGHRS, CDR2 YFSETQ. The CDR3 coding sequence is TGCGCCAGTCGTGGGGGGGACACTGAAGCTTTCTTT. Amino acids: CASRGGDTEAFF.

The chain joins TRBV18 to TRBJ1-2, with TRBD1 matching 7 bases. V was clipped by 3 bases and J by 0 bases; unmatched bases: 10. The CDR3 extends over 17 amino acids. The germline V gene has CDR1 KGHSH and CDR2 LQKENI. The CDR3 nucleotides read TGTGCCAGCTCACCTCGTGGCAGGGGGGTGGCTAACTATGGCTACACCTTC. Protein product: CASSPRGRGVANYGYTF.

The V and J genes are TRBV6-5 and TRBJ2-7, with 10 positions matching TRBD1. The germline V gene has CDR1 MNHEY and CDR2 SVGAGI. J gave up 2 bases and V 8 bases, and 3 bases lay outside the gene matches. The CDR3 sequence is 13 residues long. The CDR3 DNA sequence: TGTGCCAGCCGGGACAGGGGAACCTACGAGCAGTACTTC. Encoded protein: CASRDRGTYEQYF.

The chain joins TRBV11-2 to TRBJ2-5; 8 bases line up with TRBD2. V trimming: 1 base; J trimming: 4 bases; junction bases outside the gene matches: 5. CDR3 length equals 15 residues. Germline V gene sequence: CDR1 SGHAT, CDR2 FQNNGV. The CDR3 sequence is CASSLGAGVRETQYF. The CDR3 region has the DNA TGTGCCAGCAGCTTAGGAGCGGGGGTGAGAGAGACCCAGTACTTC.

This sequence joins TRBV7-8 and TRBJ2-7; D is undetermined. The CDR3 extends over 14 amino acids. Trimming removed 5 bases at V and 3 bases at J, with 14 bases between. Germline V gives CDR1 SGHVS, CDR2 FQNEAQ. The CDR3 bases are TGTGCCAGCAGCCCCATTGGGGTGGGCTACGAGCAGTACGTC. It is translated as CASSPIGVGYEQYV.

A few counts support this clonotype. The chain carries TRBV4-1 and TRBJ1-2; D gene unclear. Trimming stripped 1 base from V and 7 bases from J, with 7 bases between. Per germline, CDR1 MGHRA and CDR2 YSYEKL. This CDR3 has 12 residues. CDR3 in amino acids: CASSQGSAGYTF. CDR3 coding DNA: TGCGCCAGCAGCCAAGGGTCAGCTGGCTACACCTTC.

In this sample, this clonotype turned up a few times. The chain has TRBV6-1 and TRBJ2-1, with D perhaps matching TRBD2 (6 bases). The CDR3 covers 12 residues. Germline CDR1 MNHNS, CDR2 SASEGT. V lost 8 bases and J 8 bases, leaving 13 bases between the germline ends. The CDR3 DNA reads TGTGCCAGCTGGAGGGGCCGCGATGAGCAGTTCTTC. Its translation: CASWRGRDEQFF.

The genes are TRBV20-1 and TRBJ2-5; D not certain. The CDR3 is 12 residues long. CDR1 is DFQATT and CDR2 is SNEGSKA in the germline V gene (reference sequence). V lost 2 bases and J 5 bases, leaving 9 bases between the germline ends. The CDR3 sequence is CSARLVSETQYF. The CDR3 DNA reads TGCAGTGCTAGACTAGTTTCGGAGACCCAGTACTTC.